Listed below are T cell receptor beta chains from one sample, sequenced in a study of beta chain features in type 1 diabetes. Profiled with immunoSEQ multiplex PCR; TCRdb holds only in-frame clones, not every one. In the table there are 250,000 to 350,000 clones, around an eighth of which are singletons. The sample comprised naive CD4+ T cells from blood. The receptors were sampled from a man aged 25-45 years with type 1 diabetes. Each CDR3 is given with its conserved first and last residue. A D gene is named only where the DNA matches it firmly. Size is omitted from some rows. Given values are once, few, many or a class for expanded clones.

NA	NA	TRBV28	TRBJ2-1	CASRQTGNDNEQFF	TGTGCCAGCAGGCAGACAGGTAACGACAATGAGCAGTTCTTC
NA	NA	TRBV7-2	TRBJ2-1	CASSLSTDYNEQFF	TGTGCCAGCAGCTTATCCACTGACTACAATGAGCAGTTCTTC
NA	TRBD2	TRBV7-9	TRBJ2-3	CASSLGLAASTDTQYF	TGTGCCAGCAGCTTGGGACTAGCGGCTAGCACAGATACGCAGTATTTT
few	NA	TRBV29-1	TRBJ2-3	CSVEEQQGTDTQYF	TGCAGCGTTGAAGAGCAGCAGGGCACAGATACGCAGTATTTT
NA	NA	TRBV7-3	TRBJ2-3	CASSREGTDTQYF	TGTGCCAGCAGCCGAGAGGGCACAGATACGCAGTATTTT
few	NA	TRBV7-9	TRBJ2-5	CASSLAVAQETQYF	TGTGCCAGCAGCTTAGCGGTAGCTCAAGAGACCCAGTACTTC
few	TRBD1	TRBV18	TRBJ2-7	CASSPGQGAEEQYF	TGTGCCAGCTCACCGGGACAGGGGGCAGAGGAGCAGTACTTC
few	TRBD2	TRBV19	TRBJ2-5	CASRIAGGVETQYF	TGTGCCAGTCGTATCGCGGGAGGGGTCGAGACCCAGTACTTC
NA	TRBD1	TRBV29-1	TRBJ2-3	CSAAQGAGTDTQYF	TGCAGCGCAGCACAGGGGGCGGGTACAGATACGCAGTATTTT
NA	NA	TRBV28	TRBJ1-4	CASSTASNEKLFF	TGTGCCAGCAGTACAGCCAGTAATGAAAAACTGTTTTTT
few	NA	TRBV2	TRBJ2-7	CASSPSSIRVGGEQYF	TGTGCCAGCAGTCCCTCCTCTATCCGGGTAGGAGGCGAGCAGTACTTC
few	NA	TRBV29-1	TRBJ2-2	CSGQEKQGRSGELFF	TGCAGCGGCCAGGAAAAACAGGGAAGATCCGGGGAGCTGTTTTTT
NA	TRBD2	TRBV5-1	TRBJ2-1	CASSPRPGTSYEQFF	TGCGCCAGCAGCCCACGTCCCGGGACTAGTTATGAGCAGTTCTTC
NA	NA	TRBV28	TRBJ1-1	CATGQLNTEAFF	TGTGCCACCGGACAGTTGAACACTGAAGCTTTCTTT
few	TRBD2	TRBV18	TRBJ2-3	CASSPPTSGPTDTQYF	TGTGCCAGCTCACCACCAACTAGCGGACCCACAGATACGCAGTATTTT
few	TRBD2	TRBV4-3	TRBJ2-4	CASSQDPPGRGKNIQYF	TGCGCCAGCAGCCAAGACCCCCCAGGGAGGGGCAAAAACATTCAGTACTTC
few	NA	TRBV18	TRBJ2-7	CASSPRDPYEQYF	TGTGCCAGCTCACCCCGGGATCCCTACGAGCAGTACTTC
NA	NA	TRBV30	TRBJ2-7	CAWEGDRIGAYEQYF	TGTGCCTGGGAGGGGGATAGGATAGGTGCCTACGAGCAGTACTTC
NA	NA	TRBV7-9	TRBJ2-1	CASSFRDNGYNEQFF	TGTGCCAGCAGCTTCCGGGACAACGGCTACAATGAGCAGTTCTTC
NA	TRBD2	TRBV30	TRBJ2-5	CAWSGGLQETQYF	TGTGCCTGGAGCGGGGGGTTGCAAGAGACCCAGTACTTC
NA	TRBD2	TRBV7-2	TRBJ2-7	CASRNPGTSAPYEQYF	TGTGCCAGCAGAAACCCCGGGACTAGCGCACCCTACGAGCAGTACTTC
NA	TRBD1	TRBV19	TRBJ2-7	CASTDRVHGEQYF	TGTGCCAGTACAGACAGGGTCCATGGGGAGCAGTACTTC
few	NA	TRBV9	TRBJ1-5	CASSKDSLNQPQHF	TGTGCCAGCAGTAAGGACAGTCTCAATCAGCCCCAGCATTTT
few	TRBD1	TRBV6-5	TRBJ1-2	CASSRTGNYGYTF	TGTGCCAGCAGTCGGACAGGGAACTATGGCTACACCTTC
NA	TRBD2	TRBV18	TRBJ2-1	CASSPLGLAGGNEQFF	TGTGCCAGCTCACCACTGGGACTAGCGGGAGGCAATGAGCAGTTCTTC
NA	NA	TRBV19	TRBJ1-2	CASSMSGYGYTF	TGTGCCAGTAGTATGTCAGGGTATGGCTACACCTTC
NA	TRBD1	TRBV18	TRBJ2-3	CASSPTGWPDTQYF	TGTGCCAGCTCACCGACAGGGTGGCCAGATACGCAGTATTTT
NA	TRBD2	TRBV28	TRBJ2-1	CASSPHPRLAAPYNEQFF	TGTGCCAGCAGTCCCCACCCTCGACTAGCAGCCCCCTACAATGAGCAGTTCTTC
few	TRBD2	TRBV7-9	TRBJ2-3	CASSQSGRSDTQYF	TGTGCCAGCAGCCAGAGCGGGAGGTCAGATACGCAGTATTTT
NA	NA	TRBV7-2	TRBJ2-2	CASRAGGFTGELFF	TGTGCCAGCAGGGCCGGGGGATTCACCGGGGAGCTGTTTTTT
NA	TRBD2	TRBV10-3	TRBJ2-1	CAISNPGTSGSTSSYNEQFF	TGTGCCATCAGTAACCCCGGGACTAGCGGGAGCACAAGCTCCTACAATGAGCAGTTCTTC
few	NA	TRBV5-4	TRBJ2-1	CASSRSINYNEQFF	TGTGCCAGCAGCCGCAGTATAAACTACAATGAGCAGTTCTTC
few	TRBD2	TRBV7-2	TRBJ2-5	CASSLVAGGGWETQYF	TGTGCCAGCAGCTTAGTAGCGGGAGGCGGTTGGGAGACCCAGTACTTC
NA	NA	TRBV6-1	TRBJ1-5	CASSERRNQPQHF	TGTGCCAGCAGTGAACGCAGAAATCAGCCCCAGCATTTT
NA	NA	TRBV27	TRBJ1-4	CASSPGATNEKLFF	TGTGCCAGCAGTCCAGGGGCAACTAATGAAAAACTGTTTTTT
few	TRBD2	TRBV6-5	TRBJ2-3	CASSYSGLRVQYF	TGTGCCAGCAGTTACTCGGGACTACGTGTGCAGTATTTT
few	TRBD1	TRBV30	TRBJ1-1	CAWSVGWTGGITEAFF	TGTGCCTGGAGTGTAGGTTGGACAGGGGGTATCACTGAAGCTTTCTTT
NA	TRBD2	TRBV4-2	TRBJ2-1	CASSQVSSGIYNEQFF	TGTGCCAGCAGCCAAGTGTCTAGCGGAATCTACAATGAGCAGTTCTTC
NA	NA	TRBV5-4	TRBJ1-2	CASSLEAGKSEGYTF	TGTGCCAGCAGCTTGGAGGCGGGGAAGAGTGAAGGCTACACCTTC